This T cell receptor (beta chain) is drawn from a study of Ad26.COV2.S vaccination and SARS-CoV-2 variants listed by TCRdb under 2021. Regarding the research as a whole: Donors in the vaccine arm were drawn from COV1001, a phase I-IIa trial of Ad26.COV2.S in healthy adults that was multicentre, randomized, double-blind and placebo-controlled. Dosing of Ad26.COV2.S was intramuscular, at either 5x10^10 or 1x10^11 viral particles, delivered as one shot or as two shots spaced 56 days apart. Sequencing of the TCRbeta repertoire served to evaluate the specificity and breadth of SARS-CoV-2-reactive T cell receptors following Ad26.COV2.S vaccination. The TCR-sequenced set comprised about 32 samples: approximately 20 Ad26.COV2.S vaccine recipients, 5 placebo recipients and 8 SARS-CoV-2 convalescent individuals. Trial participants were randomized into five groups of five: low-dose or high-dose Ad26.COV2.S given once or twice, or placebo on both occasions. Blinding of investigators to trial group allocation was maintained during experiments and outcome assessment.

General conclusions and limits of the study: The study lacked the statistical power to compare responses across vaccine doses or regimens. Substantial breadth of spike-specific CD8+ and CD4+ T cell responses was reported after vaccination. Ad26.COV2.S recipients had higher spike-specific TCR breadth than placebo recipients (P = 0.0014). The authors noted that total T cell responses may have been underestimated by the TCR breadth and depth analyses. Vaccine and placebo recipients had comparable non-spike TCR breadth, which fits with the vaccine containing only spike.

In light of the paper, this sample's treatment or condition label describes: roughly 18 received Ad26.COV2.S at low or high dose, single or two shots; about 5 received placebo; per-sample allocation not given. Repertoires of vaccine and placebo recipients were sequenced from samples collected on day 63 after the first injection. In Cohort 1b, about two dozen adults aged 18-55 years were enrolled at a single site in Boston, USA, between 29 July and 7 August 2020. As a vaccine, Ad26.COV2.S was a replication-incompetent adenovirus type 26 vector that expressed a prefusion-stabilized SARS-CoV-2 spike protein derived from the original Wuhan strain. A word on this clone: Its target antigen remains unknown. No base qualities exist here, and no much larger clone lies one base off it.

TCRbeta CDR3 regions were sequenced with the immunoSEQ Assay. After extraction, genomic DNA underwent amplification by bias-controlled multiplex PCR, followed by high-throughput sequencing. The source study handled its data this way. Collapsing and filtering of sequences were performed to quantify the absolute abundance of each unique TCRbeta CDR3 region. T cell fraction was estimated by normalizing TCRbeta template counts to usable DNA, with usable DNA measured through amplification of reference genes found in all nucleated cells. Repertoire TCRs were annotated as SARS-CoV-2-specific by exact matching of V gene, CDR3 amino acid sequence and J gene to a known reactive TCR set. The reference SARS-CoV-2 TCR set was obtained from MIRA and was filtered for enrichment in COVID-19-positive ImmuneCODE repertoires, whereby public or cross-reactive TCRs were removed. Drawing on the MIRA antigens, annotated TCRs were analysed further at the level of specific ORF or position within ORF. Breadth was defined as annotated unique rearrangements over total unique productive rearrangements; depth was the summed frequency of those rearrangements. Two-sided Wilcoxon rank-sum tests were used to compare TCR breadth between groups. What TCRdb holds here is the immuneACCESS table cut down to in-frame rearrangements. Part of the clones is not present; checked against another copy, under half of the missing clones reflect an unresolved V gene, and the others are unexplained. V, J and clone size are those of that table, while D and trimming were read from the DNA. For this sample the table gives some 640,000 clones, of which 80% to 90% were detected only once. Clones ranked in the top ten supply approximately 1.5% of the sample.

The sequencing here drew on peripheral blood, taken in a trial of Ad26.COV2.S vaccine versus placebo. The source of this sequence is a person between 18 and 59 years old who received the Ad26.COV2.S COVID-19 vaccine or a placebo.

The nucleotides read TGTGCCAGCAGCCCACCGGGACAGGGGGCAGGTGAGCAGTTCTTC. This is translated as CASSPPGQGAGEQFF. The chain is made from TRBV7-9 and TRBJ2-1; TRBD1 lines up with 12 middle nucleotides. According to the germline V gene (reference sequence), CDR1 reads SEHNR and CDR2 reads FQNEAQ. V lost 5 bases and J lost 9 bases, and the count of bases not matched to a germline gene is 8. The CDR3 measures 15 amino acids from cysteine to phenylalanine. Here the CDR3 DNA is all that survives: 45 bases in frame from base 1.